Below, 30 T cell receptor beta chains from the same sample are listed, as sequenced in a study of cytomegalovirus exposure and HLA in healthy donors (dated by TCRdb to 2016 to 2017). To prepare the library, the immunoSEQ multiplex PCR assay was applied. Entries here come from immuneACCESS through TCRdb and include only in-frame sequences with V and J called. Some clones fail to appear in such tables; in the studies checked, an unresolved V gene covers under half of the shortfall, and the cause of the remainder is unknown. The sample data list 55,000 to 65,000 clones, and roughly 90% of these were observed just once. The leading ten clones occupy over 3% of the sample. The sequenced material came from PBMCs. These TCRs come from a young man in good health and CMV-seronegative.

DNA for the CDR3: TGTGCCAGCAGCTTGGTTGATTGGAGCGCGAGAAACGGTGGGAATGAGCAGTTCTTC. As protein: CASSLVDWSARNGGNEQFF. This chain links TRBV5-6 with TRBJ2-1, with D unclear. The V end was cut by 0 bases, the J end by 7 bases, with 26 bases between. The CDR3 is 19 amino acids. The V gene's germline CDR1 is SGHDT and CDR2 YYEEEE.

J is TRBJ1-1 and V is TRBV19, with 8 nucleotides matching TRBD1. Losses at the gene ends were 7 bases for V and 1 base for J; bases not matched to a gene: 11. The CDR3 covers 16 residues. CDR1 is LNHDA, CDR2 SQIVND, per germline (reference sequence). The CDR3 spells CASIGTGPFPNTEAFF. In DNA, the CDR3 is TGTGCCAGTATCGGGACAGGACCCTTCCCGAACACTGAAGCTTTCTTT. The entire variable domain, with the rest obtained from reference TRBV19 and TRBJ1-1, is as follows: DGGITQSPKYLFRKEGQNVTLSCEQNLNHDAMYWYRQDPGQGLRLIYYSQIVNDFQKGDIAEGYSVSREKKESFPLTVTSAQKNPTAFYLCASIGTGPFPNTEAFFGQGTRLTVV.

This chain connects TRBV7-9 to TRBJ1-1; 8 bases align to TRBD1. Per germline, CDR1 SEHNR and CDR2 FQNEAQ (reference sequence). The CDR3 has 15 amino acids. The V gene end was trimmed by 6 bases and the J gene end by 4 bases; junction bases not matched to a gene: 10. This CDR3 is CASSPQGVTGTEAFF. The CDR3 DNA follows: TGTGCCAGCAGTCCACAGGGGGTTACGGGCACTGAAGCTTTCTTT.

The chain carries TRBV27 and TRBJ2-7; D remains ambiguous. The CDR3 spans 13 residues. The germline V gene encodes CDR1 MNHEY and CDR2 SMNVEV (reference sequence). Trimming left V 3 bases short and J 2 bases short, with 8 bases between. The CDR3 protein is CASSFTDTYEQYF. CDR3 nucleotides: TGTGCCAGCAGTTTCACAGATACCTACGAGCAGTACTTC.

The chain employs TRBV28 and TRBJ1-4; D ambiguous. V shed 7 bases and J shed 2 bases, with 8 bases lying between them. Germline V gene data show CDR1 as MDHEN and CDR2 as SYDVKM. The CDR3 is 13 amino acids. The CDR3 loop is CASKTFTNEKLFF. CDR3 DNA: TGTGCCAGCAAGACATTTACTAATGAAAAACTGTTTTTT.

The sample holds one count of this clone. The chain carries TRBV7-4 and TRBJ2-7, with TRBD2 as a possible D gene (6 bases). Germline loops: CDR1 SGHVT, CDR2 SQSDAQ. CDR3 length equals 13 residues. The V end lost 8 bases, the J end lost 4 bases, and 15 bases lay between the germline ends. The CDR3 DNA sequence: TGTGCCAGCCTAAGGGACTCCGTTTACGAGCAGTACTTC. Residues: CASLRDSVYEQYF.

The chain is built from TRBV27 and TRBJ2-1, with 10 bases aligning to TRBD2. The CDR3 loop spans 17 amino acids. Germline CDR1 reads MNHEY; CDR2 reads SMNVEV (reference sequence). V dropped 7 bases and J dropped 3; count of bases not matched to a gene: 12. Written as DNA, the CDR3 is TGTGCCAGCATCGGGAGGAGCGGGAGGGTCAACTACAATGAGCAGTTCTTC. It yields the protein CASIGRSGRVNYNEQFF.

J is TRBJ1-5 and V is TRBV4-1; D is uncertain. V lost 0 bases, J lost 3 bases, and 9 bases lay in between. The CDR3 is made up of 15 amino acids. Germline CDR1 is MGHRA and CDR2 is YSYEKL. CDR3 in amino acids: CASSQDRGPNQPQHF. CDR3 DNA: TGCGCCAGCAGCCAAGATAGAGGGCCCAATCAGCCCCAGCATTTT.

This clone was counted once. V usage is TRBV6-5 and J usage is TRBJ2-5, with a weak D call TRBD1 (5 bases). From germline, CDR1 is MNHEY and CDR2 SVGAGI. CDR3 length equals 13 residues. Trimming took 1 base from V and 4 from J, leaving 7 bases between them. Here the CDR3 reads CASSYYQGETQYF. The CDR3 bases are TGTGCCAGCAGTTACTATCAGGGAGAGACCCAGTACTTC.

This rearrangement joins TRBV27 to TRBJ2-7; 11 nucleotides agree with TRBD1. V shed 3 bases and J 7 bases; nucleotides not matched to a gene: 14. CDR3 length equals 17 residues. The germline V gene has CDR1 MNHEY and CDR2 SMNVEV (reference sequence). The CDR3 here is CASSFASGDRGMEEQYF. As DNA, the CDR3 is TGTGCCAGCAGTTTCGCCTCGGGGGACAGGGGGATGGAAGAGCAGTACTTC.

The chain uses TRBV28 and TRBJ2-5; 7 bases are a match to TRBD1. This CDR3 has 18 amino acids. Per germline, CDR1 MDHEN and CDR2 SYDVKM. The trim removed 5 bases at V and 2 bases at J, leaving 17 bases unmatched. CDR3 sequence (DNA): TGTGCCAGCAGTGACGCTCACACCGGGACAGTACGGCAAGAGACCCAGTACTTC. It yields the protein CASSDAHTGTVRQETQYF.

The chain combines TRBV7-9 with TRBJ2-5; TRBD2 agrees at 9 bases. The CDR3 contains 16 residues. Germline V gene lookup returns CDR1 SEHNR and CDR2 FQNEAQ (reference sequence). Losses at the gene ends were 2 bases for V and 2 bases for J; bases not matched to a gene: 6. This CDR3 is CASSLFPSGVQETQYF. In DNA, the CDR3 is TGTGCCAGCAGCTTATTCCCTAGCGGGGTGCAAGAGACCCAGTACTTC.

The chain recombines TRBV18 with TRBJ1-4, with 12 bases fitting TRBD1. Per germline, CDR1 KGHSH and CDR2 LQKENI. The CDR3 totals 16 residues. After removal of 3 bases from V and 4 bases from J, the junction contained 3 bases not matched to a gene. The CDR3 sequence is CASSPGTGGINEKLFF. CDR3 bases: TGTGCCAGCTCACCCGGGACAGGGGGCATTAATGAAAAACTGTTTTTT.

This rearrangement joins TRBV15 to TRBJ2-7, with 8 nucleotides matching TRBD1. The CDR3 totals 16 residues. The trim removed 4 bases at V and 0 bases at J, leaving 8 bases unmatched. Germline lookup yields CDR1 LNHNV and CDR2 YYDKDF (reference sequence). The CDR3 reads CATSNPGQESSYEQYF. CDR3 nucleotide sequence: TGTGCCACCAGCAATCCGGGACAGGAGAGCTCCTACGAGCAGTACTTC.

The rearrangement links TRBV5-1 to TRBJ2-1; TRBD2 aligns across 8 bases. With V trimmed by 6 bases and J by 9 bases, 11 bases remained unmatched. The CDR3 spans 14 residues. From germline, CDR1 is SGHRS and CDR2 YFSETQ. CDR3 in amino acids: CASTAGGSGSEQFF. CDR3 sequence (DNA): TGCGCCAGCACCGCGGGCGGGAGCGGGAGTGAGCAGTTCTTC.

This chain connects TRBV6-5 to TRBJ2-7, with D hard to call. The germline V gene encodes CDR1 MNHEY and CDR2 SVGAGI. V lost 1 base to trimming and J lost 0 bases, with 10 bases between them. The CDR3 length is 15 residues. As DNA, the CDR3 is TGTGCCAGCAGTTACTACACAGAGAGCTCCTACGAGCAGTACTTC. It specifies CASSYYTESSYEQYF.

The J gene is TRBJ1-5, the V gene TRBV18, with a tentative D call TRBD1 (6 bases). Germline loops: CDR1 KGHSH, CDR2 LQKENI. Trimming took 3 bases from V and 3 from J, leaving 12 bases between them. The CDR3 runs 15 residues. The CDR3 nucleotides read TGTGCCAGCTCACCGGGACAATCCACCAATCAGCCCCAGCATTTT. Its protein is CASSPGQSTNQPQHF.

The chain recombines TRBV6-5 with TRBJ1-1; TRBD1 aligns across 7 bases. Germline assignment: CDR1 MNHEY and CDR2 SVGAGI. J gave up 10 bases and V 2 bases, and 7 bases lay outside the gene matches. CDR3 size: 13 residues. For the CDR3, the DNA is TGTGCCAGCAGTTACGCGGCAGGGGGAAGAGCTTTCTTT. This codes for CASSYAAGGRAFF.

This rearrangement joins TRBV21-1 to TRBJ1-1; TRBD1 was called by the table and not checked on the DNA. TRBV21-1 is labeled a pseudogene. The CDR3 covers 16 residues. CDR3 nucleotides: TGTGCCAGCAGCAAACGTGGGACAAAAGGTAACACTGAAGCTTTCTTT. This codes for CASSKRGTKGNTEAFF.

This sequence joins TRBV6-6 and TRBJ1-4; D possibly corresponds to TRBD1 (6 bases). Trimming removed 5 bases at V and 0 bases at J, with 13 bases between. This CDR3 has 16 residues. The germline V gene encodes CDR1 MNHNY and CDR2 SVGAGI (reference sequence). CDR3 sequence reads: CASSLRTASTNEKLFF. In DNA, the CDR3 is TGTGCCAGCAGTCTTAGGACAGCTTCAACTAATGAAAAACTGTTTTTT.

The chain couples TRBV6-5 to TRBJ2-7; D is possibly TRBD2 (6 bases). Germline V gene sequence: CDR1 MNHEY, CDR2 SVGAGI. The CDR3 length is 16 residues. V was pared by 0 bases and J by 0 bases, with 12 bases between. The CDR3 DNA reads as TGTGCCAGCAGTTACTCGAGTAGCGGAACCTCCTACGAGCAGTACTTC. Translated, it gives CASSYSSSGTSYEQYF.

This rearrangement joins TRBV6-6 to TRBJ2-3; D possibly corresponds to TRBD2 (5 bases). The CDR3 totals 14 residues. V was pared by 2 bases and J by 5 bases, with 11 bases between. Germline CDR1 and CDR2: MNHNY and SVGAGI (reference sequence). CDR3 region: CASSYTAGQDTQYF. DNA of the CDR3: TGTGCCAGCAGTTACACCGCGGGTCAAGATACGCAGTATTTT.

The gene calls are TRBV28 and TRBJ2-5, with D perhaps matching TRBD1 (5 bases). In germline, CDR1 is MDHEN, CDR2 SYDVKM. CDR3 length: 13 amino acids. The ends were cut back, 5 bases at V and 3 bases at J, with 10 bases in the middle. The CDR3: CASSDSVKETQYF. In DNA, the CDR3 is TGTGCCAGCAGTGACAGCGTGAAAGAGACCCAGTACTTC.

V is TRBV12-5 and J is TRBJ2-2; 8 bases match TRBD2. The V gene end was trimmed by 1 base and the J gene end by 4 bases; junction bases not matched to a gene: 5. Per the germline V gene, CDR1 is LGHNT and CDR2 is FRNRAP. The CDR3 is made up of 16 amino acids. The CDR3, as DNA: TGTGCTAGTGGTTTGGAGCGGGAGCGTGGCACCGGGGAGCTGTTTTTT. Amino acid sequence: CASGLERERGTGELFF.

The J gene is TRBJ1-4, the V gene TRBV29-1; no reliable D call. CDR3 length equals 13 residues. V was clipped by 3 bases and J by 5 bases, with 10 bases between them. CDR1 and CDR2 (germline): SQVTM, ANQGSEA. The CDR3 loop is CSVEAGPNEKLFF. The CDR3 DNA sequence: TGCAGCGTTGAGGCGGGTCCCAATGAAAAACTGTTTTTT.

This chain uses TRBV19 with TRBJ2-7, with 7 bases matching TRBD2. CDR1 LNHDA and CDR2 SQIVND come from the germline V gene (reference sequence). V was pared by 6 bases and J by 0 bases, with 11 bases of the junction left unmatched. The CDR3 contains 16 residues. This CDR3 is CASRRAGTTSSYEQYF. The DNA of the CDR3 is TGTGCCAGTAGAAGAGCCGGGACTACGAGCTCCTACGAGCAGTACTTC.

The rearrangement joins TRBV27 to TRBJ1-2; D uncertain. CDR1 and CDR2 from the germline V gene are MNHEY and SMNVEV (reference sequence). This CDR3 comprises 15 residues. Trimming left V 5 bases short and J 0 bases short, with 13 bases between. The CDR3, as DNA: TGTGCCAGCAGTCCTTACACGAAGTCTAACTATGGCTACACCTTC. Translated, it gives CASSPYTKSNYGYTF.

The chain joins TRBV7-6 to TRBJ2-2; TRBD1 agrees at 11 bases. Trimming took 4 bases from V and 4 from J; bases not matched to a gene: 5. The CDR3 is 16 residues long. Looked up from germline, CDR1 is SGHVS and CDR2 is FNYEAQ. The CDR3 is CASSSGTGGFTGELFF. For the CDR3, the DNA is TGTGCCAGCAGCTCCGGGACAGGGGGTTTCACCGGGGAGCTGTTTTTT.

This chain links TRBV10-3 with TRBJ1-1; possibly TRBD1 for D (5 bases). The CDR3 is made up of 13 amino acids. Trimming pared 4 bases from V and 3 bases from J, leaving 9 bases between. The germline CDR1 and CDR2 sequences are ENHRY and SYGVKD. CDR3 in amino acids: CAISGTGDTEAFF. CDR3 DNA sequence: TGTGCCATCAGTGGAACAGGAGACACTGAAGCTTTCTTT.

This sequence joins TRBV28 and TRBJ1-5; no clear D. The CDR3 is made up of 16 amino acids. CDR1 is MDHEN and CDR2 is SYDVKM in the germline V gene. The V and J ends lost 3 bases and 1 base respectively, with 13 bases between them. The CDR3 DNA sequence: TGTGCCAGCAGTTTCTATTCGAGTGAGAGCAATCAGCCCCAGCATTTT. Translation: CASSFYSSESNQPQHF.